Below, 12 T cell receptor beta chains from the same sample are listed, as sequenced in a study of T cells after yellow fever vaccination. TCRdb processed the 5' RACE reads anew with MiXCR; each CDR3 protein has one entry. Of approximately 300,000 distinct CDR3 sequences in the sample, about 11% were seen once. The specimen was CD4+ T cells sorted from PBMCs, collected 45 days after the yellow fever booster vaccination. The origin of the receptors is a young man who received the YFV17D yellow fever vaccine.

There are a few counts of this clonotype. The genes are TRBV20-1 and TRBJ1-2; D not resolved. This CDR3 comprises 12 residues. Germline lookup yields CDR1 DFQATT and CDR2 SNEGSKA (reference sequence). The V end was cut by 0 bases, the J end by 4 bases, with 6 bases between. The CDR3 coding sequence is TGCAGTGCTAGAGATCCCTCCTATGGCTACACCTTC. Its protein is CSARDPSYGYTF.

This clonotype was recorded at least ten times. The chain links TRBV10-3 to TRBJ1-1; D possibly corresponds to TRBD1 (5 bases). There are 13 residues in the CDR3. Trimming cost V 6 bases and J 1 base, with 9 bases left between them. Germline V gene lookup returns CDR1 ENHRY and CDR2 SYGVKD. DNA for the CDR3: TGTGCCATCAGCCCAGGGACGAACACTGAAGCTTTCTTT. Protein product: CAISPGTNTEAFF.

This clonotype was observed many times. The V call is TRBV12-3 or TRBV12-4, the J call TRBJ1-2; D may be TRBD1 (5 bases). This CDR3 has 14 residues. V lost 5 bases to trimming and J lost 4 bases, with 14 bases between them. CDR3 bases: TGTGCCAGCAGTATTGCAGGGATCGGCTATGGCTACACCTTC. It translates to CASSIAGIGYGYTF.

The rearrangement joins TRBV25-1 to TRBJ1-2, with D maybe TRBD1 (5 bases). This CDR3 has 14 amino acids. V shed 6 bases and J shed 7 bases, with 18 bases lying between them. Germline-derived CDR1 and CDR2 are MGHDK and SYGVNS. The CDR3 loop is CASSLQGGASGYTF. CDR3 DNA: TGTGCCAGCAGCCTCCAGGGTGGTGCGTCTGGCTACACCTTC.

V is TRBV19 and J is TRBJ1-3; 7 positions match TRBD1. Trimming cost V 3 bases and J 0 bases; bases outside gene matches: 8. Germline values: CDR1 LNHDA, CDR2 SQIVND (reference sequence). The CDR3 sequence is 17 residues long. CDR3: CASSISGGSSSGNTIYF. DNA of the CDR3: TGTGCCAGTAGTATTTCAGGGGGTTCGAGCTCTGGAAACACCATATATTTT.

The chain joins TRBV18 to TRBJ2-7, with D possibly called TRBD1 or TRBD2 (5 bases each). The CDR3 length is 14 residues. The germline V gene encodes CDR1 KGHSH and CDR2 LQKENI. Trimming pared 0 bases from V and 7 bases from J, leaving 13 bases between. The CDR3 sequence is CASSPPGDDREQYF. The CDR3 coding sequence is TGTGCCAGCTCACCACCTGGGGACGATCGGGAGCAGTACTTC.

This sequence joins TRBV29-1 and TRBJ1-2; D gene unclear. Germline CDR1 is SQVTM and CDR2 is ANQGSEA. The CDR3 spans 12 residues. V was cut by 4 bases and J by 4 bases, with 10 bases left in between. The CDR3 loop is CSVVFGGYGYTF. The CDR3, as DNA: TGCAGCGTTGTATTTGGCGGCTATGGCTACACCTTC.

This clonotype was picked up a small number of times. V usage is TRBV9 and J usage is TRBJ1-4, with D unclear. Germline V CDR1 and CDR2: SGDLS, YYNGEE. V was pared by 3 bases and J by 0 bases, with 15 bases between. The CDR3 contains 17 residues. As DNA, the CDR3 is TGTGCCAGCAGCGCCCGACATGGAGGAGCAACTAATGAAAAACTGTTTTTT. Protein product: CASSARHGGATNEKLFF. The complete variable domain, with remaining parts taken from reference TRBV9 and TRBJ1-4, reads DSGVTQTPKHLITATGQRVTLRCSPRSGDLSVYWYQQSLDQGLQFLIQYYNGEERAKGNILERFSAQQFPDLHSELNLSSLELGDSALYFCASSARHGGATNEKLFFGSGTQLSVL.

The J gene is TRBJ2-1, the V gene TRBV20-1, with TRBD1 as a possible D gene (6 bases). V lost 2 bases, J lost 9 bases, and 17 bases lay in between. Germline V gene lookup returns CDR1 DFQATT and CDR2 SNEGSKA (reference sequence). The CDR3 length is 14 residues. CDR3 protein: CSARSAGVEGEQFF. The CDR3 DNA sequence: TGCAGTGCTAGATCAGCAGGGGTAGAAGGTGAGCAGTTCTTC.

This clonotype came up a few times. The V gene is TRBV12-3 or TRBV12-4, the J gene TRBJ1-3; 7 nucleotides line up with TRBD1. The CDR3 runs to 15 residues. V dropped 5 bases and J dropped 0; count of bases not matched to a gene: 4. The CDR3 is CASSLGQVSGNTIYF. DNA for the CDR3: TGTGCCAGCAGTCTCGGACAGGTCTCTGGAAACACCATATATTTT.

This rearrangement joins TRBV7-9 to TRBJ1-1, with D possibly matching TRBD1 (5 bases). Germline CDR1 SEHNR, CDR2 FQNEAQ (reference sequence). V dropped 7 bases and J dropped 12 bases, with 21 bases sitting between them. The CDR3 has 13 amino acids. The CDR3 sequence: CASTDVDLGGPFF. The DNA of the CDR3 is TGTGCCAGCACCGATGTTGACTTGGGGGGACCTTTCTTT.

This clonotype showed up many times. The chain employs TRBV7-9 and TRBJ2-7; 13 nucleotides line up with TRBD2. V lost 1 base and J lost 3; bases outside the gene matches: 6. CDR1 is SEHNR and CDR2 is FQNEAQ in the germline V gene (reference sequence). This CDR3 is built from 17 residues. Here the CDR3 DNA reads TGTGCCAGCAGCTTAGGTCGCGGGACTAGCGGGGTCTACGAGCAGTACGTC. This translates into CASSLGRGTSGVYEQYV.